The TCR beta chain described here comes from a study of T cells and Merkel cell carcinoma outcomes (dated by TCRdb to the early 2020s). With regard to the full study: The study looked at whether the tumor T-cell repertoire and T-cell density could predict clinical outcome in patients with Merkel cell carcinoma.

What the study reported, not specific to this receptor: The combination of T-cell repertoire features and T-cell density was reported to predict clinical outcomes in patients with Merkel cell carcinoma.

The samples were obtained from people who had Merkel cell carcinoma. For this clone: Its recognized antigen is unknown. No per-base quality is available; no much larger clone lies one base away.

The library was generated by the immunoSEQ multiplex PCR assay. TCRdb limited this immuneACCESS table to in-frame rearrangements with V and J called. A share of clones is missing; checked studies link under half to unresolved V genes, and the rest is unexplained. In all, the sample holds about 15,000 clones, and 87% of those were seen once. The ten most abundant clones make up around 7.9% of the sample. The source is a human donor with Merkel cell carcinoma. The specimen sequenced was tumor tissue from Merkel cell carcinoma.

The CDR3 protein: CASSQLQGGNTEAFF. The DNA reads as follows: TGTGCCAGTAGCCAACTACAGGGCGGGAACACTGAAGCTTTCTTT. The rearranged chain carries TRBV19 and TRBJ1-1; tentative D gene TRBD1, with 6 bases matching. Between the V and J ends, shortened by 6 bases and 1 base respectively, the junction contains 15 bases. From a lookup of the germline V gene (reference sequence), CDR1 and CDR2 are LNHDA and SQIVND. Spanning cysteine to phenylalanine, the CDR3 consists of 15 amino acids. The kept DNA is CDR3 alone, 45 bases in frame from the first base.